These T cell receptor beta chains were read from a single sample in a study of identical twins. Each CDR3 protein is one row after TCRdb ran MiXCR on the 5' RACE reads. In the table there are 650,000 to 800,000 distinct CDR3 sequences, about 9.4% of which are singletons. These data were also filed under a second study, of yellow fever vaccine responses in identical twins.

The sequenced sample consisted of PBMCs. The receptors originated from a woman aged 18-35 years in good health. The CDR3 runs from the conserved cysteine through the conserved F or W. A D gene is named only where the DNA matches it firmly. Clone size is not always given. Where it is, it says once, few, many or a class for expanded clones.

clone_size	v_call	d_call	j_call	cdr3_aa	cdr3_nt
.	TRBV4-1	.	TRBJ2-7	CASSQAPGRTYEQYF	TGCGCCAGCAGCCAAGCCCCAGGCCGCACCTACGAGCAGTACTTC
few	TRBV7-3	TRBD2	TRBJ2-1	CASSLPPSGGYNEQFF	TGTGCCAGCAGCCTCCCTCCTAGCGGGGGTTACAATGAGCAGTTCTTC
many	TRBV5-1	.	TRBJ2-4	CASSPRQELAKNIQYF	TGCGCCAGCAGCCCCAGACAGGAACTAGCCAAAAACATTCAGTACTTC
many	TRBV12-3/TRBV12-4	.	TRBJ2-6	CASSLGDRGANVLTF	TGTGCCAGCAGTTTGGGTGATCGCGGGGCCAACGTCCTGACTTTC
.	TRBV11-2	TRBD2	TRBJ2-7	CASSPRLAGGLQSSYEQYF	TGTGCCAGCAGCCCCCGACTAGCGGGGGGCCTTCAAAGCTCCTACGAGCAGTACTTC
few	TRBV12-3/TRBV12-4	TRBD1	TRBJ2-7	CASGLDRVSEQYF	TGTGCCAGTGGGCTGGACAGGGTATCCGAGCAGTACTTC
many	TRBV12-3/TRBV12-4	.	TRBJ2-5	CASRLRFQETQYF	TGTGCCAGCAGGCTCAGGTTCCAAGAGACCCAGTACTTC
few	TRBV7-8	.	TRBJ2-3	CASSPSDVDLLPTDTQYF	TGTGCCAGCAGCCCCTCGGACGTGGACCTTCTTCCCACAGATACGCAGTATTTT
.	TRBV6-2/TRBV6-3	.	TRBJ1-2	CASRPPQKIYGYTF	TGTGCCAGCAGGCCTCCACAGAAGATATATGGCTACACCTTC
few	TRBV15	.	TRBJ1-1	CATSRPPNTEAFF	TGTGCCACCAGCAGGCCCCCGAACACTGAAGCTTTCTTT
.	TRBV27	.	TRBJ2-2	CASSMPDSLREGELFF	TGTGCCAGCAGTATGCCGGACTCCTTAAGGGAGGGGGAGCTGTTTTTT
.	TRBV7-9	.	TRBJ2-3	CASSLAVGASTDTQYF	TGTGCCAGCAGCTTAGCGGTCGGGGCAAGCACAGATACGCAGTATTTT
.	TRBV20-1	.	TRBJ2-2	CSARRSSGELFF	TGCAGTGCTAGACGGAGTTCCGGGGAGCTGTTTTTT
.	TRBV7-9	TRBD1	TRBJ2-7	CASSKGQGIYEQYF	TGTGCCAGCAGCAAGGGACAGGGAATCTACGAGCAGTACTTC
few	TRBV5-1	TRBD2	TRBJ2-3	CASSLGILAGTDTQYF	TGCGCCAGCAGCTTGGGAATCCTAGCGGGGACAGATACGCAGTATTTT
many	TRBV5-1	.	TRBJ2-1	CASSPEVAYNEQFF	TGCGCCAGCAGCCCGGAGGTTGCTTACAATGAGCAGTTCTTC
few	TRBV2	TRBD2	TRBJ2-1	CASRVRGGRDEQFF	TGTGCCAGCAGGGTTAGGGGAGGGAGGGATGAGCAGTTCTTC
few	TRBV4-3	TRBD1	TRBJ2-7	CASSQTAGTGIYEQYF	TGCGCCAGCAGCCAGACTGCCGGGACAGGGATATACGAGCAGTACTTC
few	TRBV5-1	.	TRBJ2-3	CASSLVLGIDTQYF	TGCGCCAGCAGCTTGGTTCTGGGAATCGATACGCAGTATTTT